The 7 T cell receptor beta chains reported below all come from one sample, sequenced in a study of cytomegalovirus exposure and HLA in healthy donors. Primers: 60 Vbeta forward and 13 Jbeta reverse. TCRdb keeps only in-frame clones here, not all; method: immunoSEQ multiplex PCR. This sample yields some 210,000 clones, of which more than 75% are seen a single time; 3.8% belongs to the top ten. Specimen: PBMCs. The source is a male donor in good health and CMV-seronegative.

The V call is TRBV6-1, the J call TRBJ2-7, with TRBD2 matching over 13 bases. The V and J ends lost 0 bases and 4 bases, in that order; junction bases with no gene match: 6. The CDR3 is 17 amino acids. Germline V lookup: CDR1 MNHNS, CDR2 SASEGT. The CDR3 here is CASSEATSGRAGYEQYF. The CDR3 DNA follows: TGTGCCAGCAGTGAAGCCACTAGCGGGAGGGCCGGGTACGAGCAGTACTTC.

There are a few counts of this clone. The chain uses TRBV5-6 and TRBJ2-7; D might be TRBD1 (5 bases). CDR3 length: 15 residues. CDR1 is SGHDT and CDR2 is YYEEEE in the germline V gene. Deletions cut 3 bases from V and 4 bases from J, with 17 bases between. CDR3 in amino acids: CASSSDSRGPYEQYF. In DNA form, the CDR3 reads TGTGCCAGCAGCTCAGACAGCCGTGGCCCTTACGAGCAGTACTTC.

This chain connects TRBV28 to TRBJ1-3, with D possibly being TRBD1 (6 bases). In germline, CDR1 is MDHEN, CDR2 SYDVKM. The CDR3 has 15 residues. The V gene lost 5 bases and the J gene lost 5 bases, with 16 bases spanning the gap. For the CDR3, the DNA is TGTGCCAGCAGTCCCAGGACAGCCGAACGAAACACCATATATTTT. This translates into CASSPRTAERNTIYF.

The J gene is TRBJ2-7, the V gene TRBV15; no reliable D call. The ends were cut back, 5 bases at V and 1 base at J, with 15 bases in the middle. The germline V gene has CDR1 LNHNV and CDR2 YYDKDF (reference sequence). This CDR3 is built from 15 residues. CDR3 sequence: CATSPVNRRSYEQYF. CDR3 sequence (DNA): TGTGCCACCAGCCCCGTCAATAGGCGGTCCTACGAGCAGTACTTC.

This clone came up once. The rearrangement uses TRBV29-1 and TRBJ1-2; 8 nucleotides agree with TRBD1. The V and J ends lost 4 bases and 0 bases, in that order; junction bases with no gene match: 10. Germline V CDR1 and CDR2: SQVTM, ANQGSEA. The CDR3 sequence is 16 residues long. The DNA for the CDR3 is TGCAGCGTTGGGAGGACAGGGAGCAGTTCTAACTATGGCTACACCTTC. The encoded protein is CSVGRTGSSSNYGYTF.

The rearrangement joins TRBV7-2 to TRBJ2-7, with D possibly matching TRBD2 (6 bases). The CDR3 runs 16 residues. Germline CDR1 is SGHTA and CDR2 is FQGNSA. Trimming removed 8 bases from V and 1 base from J, with 21 bases in between. CDR3: CASSLSSGERSYEQYF. In DNA form, the CDR3 reads TGTGCCAGCTCTTTAAGTTCGGGGGAGAGGTCCTACGAGCAGTACTTC.

V and J are TRBV18 and TRBJ2-1, with TRBD2 matching over 11 bases. Germline lookup yields CDR1 KGHSH and CDR2 LQKENI. V lost 3 bases and J lost 3; bases outside the gene matches: 4. The CDR3 covers 16 residues. CDR3 DNA sequence: TGTGCCAGCTCACCGAGGCTAGCGGGGGGCTACAATGAGCAGTTCTTC. Protein product: CASSPRLAGGYNEQFF.